Listed below are T cell receptor beta chains from one sample, sequenced in a study of blood T cells in healthy people across ages. TCRdb re-derived calls from the 5' RACE reads in MiXCR, one entry per CDR3 protein. The sample has about 1.6 million distinct CDR3 sequences, roughly 30% seen once. The sample comprised blood. The receptors were gathered from a woman in her thirties in good health. The CDR3 runs from the conserved cysteine through the conserved F or W. Each record gives: J gene, clone size, V gene, CDR3 protein. The size of a clone is reported for some rows only, either as once, few or many, or as a class for expanded clones.

J: TRBJ2-5
size: -
V: TRBV5-4
CDR3: CASSLGTSEQTQYF

J: TRBJ1-1
size: -
V: TRBV12-3/TRBV12-4
CDR3: CASTHPKAVNTEAFF

J: TRBJ2-7
size: once
V: TRBV2
CDR3: CASLASNSYEQYF

J: TRBJ2-1
size: -
V: TRBV20-1
CDR3: CSARGATPEQFF

J: TRBJ2-7
size: -
V: TRBV6-2/TRBV6-3
CDR3: CASSYTISSGNSYEQYF

J: TRBJ2-3
size: -
V: TRBV6-2/TRBV6-3
CDR3: CASSPTSVTDTQYF

J: TRBJ2-1
size: -
V: TRBV2
CDR3: CASQALGGRSSYNEQFF

J: TRBJ1-2
size: few
V: TRBV7-9
CDR3: CASSLALANYGYTF

J: TRBJ2-3
size: -
V: TRBV6-2/TRBV6-3
CDR3: CASSYSIGGSSTDTQYF

J: TRBJ2-7
size: many
V: TRBV15
CDR3: CATSSHRERYEQYF

J: TRBJ2-7
size: few
V: TRBV7-9
CDR3: CASSLGEAAREQYF

J: TRBJ2-1
size: -
V: TRBV7-9
CDR3: CASSFTSGVYNEQFF

J: TRBJ2-7
size: -
V: TRBV6-1
CDR3: CASTHPLGQSAGQYF

J: TRBJ1-1
size: -
V: TRBV29-1
CDR3: CSVDLGQGWTEAFF

J: TRBJ2-1
size: -
V: TRBV6-5
CDR3: CASSYRPSGEWYNEQFF

J: TRBJ2-5
size: -
V: TRBV7-8
CDR3: CASSFSPPGRGQETQYF

J: TRBJ2-7
size: few
V: TRBV4-2
CDR3: CASSPERGALSYEQYF

J: TRBJ2-7
size: -
V: TRBV6-1
CDR3: CASSDDIYEQYF

J: TRBJ2-1
size: few
V: TRBV6-2/TRBV6-3
CDR3: CASAAPRGSGVGNEQFF

J: TRBJ2-1
size: -
V: TRBV5-1
CDR3: CTSSWAPGRNEQFF

J: TRBJ2-7
size: few
V: TRBV27
CDR3: CASSLSSTTAHYEQYF

J: TRBJ1-1
size: few
V: TRBV4-1
CDR3: CASSQVYRGSTEAFF

J: TRBJ1-2
size: few
V: TRBV30
CDR3: CAWSSSRGKTNYGYTF

J: TRBJ2-6
size: few
V: TRBV11-2
CDR3: CASSLTGRMSGANVLTF

J: TRBJ1-1
size: -
V: TRBV5-1
CDR3: CASSFWTGNTEAFF

J: TRBJ2-1
size: few
V: TRBV4-2
CDR3: CASSPIPTKGSYNEQFF

J: TRBJ2-4
size: -
V: TRBV20-1
CDR3: CSASLIRGLSKNIQYF